Included here is one T cell receptor beta chain sequence, with context. The target antigen is unknown. This record comes from a study of T cells in Graves' hyperthyroidism and ophthalmopathy. Study-wide points: Most clonotypes expanded in the thyroid (above 0.001) were also present in blood. Ophthalmopathy was identified by the model a median roughly 6.5 months ahead of onset.

Germline V lookup: CDR1 KGHDR, CDR2 SFDVKD. CDR3 length: 14 residues. V dropped 3 bases and J dropped 5 bases, with 10 bases sitting between them. Amplification yielded TCR beta CDR3 regions, with RNA transcripts as the source. RT-PCR in the first round (using the HTBI primer set) targeted the TCR CDR3. TCRdb reprocessed the multiplex PCR reads with MiXCR, giving one entry per CDR3 protein. The data hold hundreds of thousands of distinct CDR3 sequences, with approximately 40% observed a single time. Diagnosing involved the use of clinical symptoms, serum thyroxine and TRAb, thyroid ultrasound and orbital computed tomography. An approximately 9.8 ml volume of fresh peripheral blood provided the PBMCs.

The TCR sequence derives from a man between 18 and 29 years old with Graves' hyperthyroidism. The chain uses TRBV24-1 and TRBJ2-1, with D possibly being TRBD1 (6 bases). Sequenced: blood. The CDR3 DNA reads as TGTGCCACCAGTGATCCCGGACAGCACAATGAGCAGTTCTTC. It is translated as CATSDPGQHNEQFF.